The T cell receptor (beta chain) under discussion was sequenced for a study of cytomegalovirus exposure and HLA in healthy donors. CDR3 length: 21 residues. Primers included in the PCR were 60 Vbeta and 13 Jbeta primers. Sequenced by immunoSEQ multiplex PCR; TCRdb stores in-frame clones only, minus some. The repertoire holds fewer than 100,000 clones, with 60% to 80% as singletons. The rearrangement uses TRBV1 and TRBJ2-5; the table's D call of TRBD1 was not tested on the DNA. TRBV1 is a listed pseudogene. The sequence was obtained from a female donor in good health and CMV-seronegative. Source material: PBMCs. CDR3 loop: CTSSQEVTGQGRDKYQETQYF. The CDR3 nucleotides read TGCACCAGCAGCCAAGAGGTAACGGGACAGGGAAGGGACAAGTACCAAGAGACCCAGTACTTC.